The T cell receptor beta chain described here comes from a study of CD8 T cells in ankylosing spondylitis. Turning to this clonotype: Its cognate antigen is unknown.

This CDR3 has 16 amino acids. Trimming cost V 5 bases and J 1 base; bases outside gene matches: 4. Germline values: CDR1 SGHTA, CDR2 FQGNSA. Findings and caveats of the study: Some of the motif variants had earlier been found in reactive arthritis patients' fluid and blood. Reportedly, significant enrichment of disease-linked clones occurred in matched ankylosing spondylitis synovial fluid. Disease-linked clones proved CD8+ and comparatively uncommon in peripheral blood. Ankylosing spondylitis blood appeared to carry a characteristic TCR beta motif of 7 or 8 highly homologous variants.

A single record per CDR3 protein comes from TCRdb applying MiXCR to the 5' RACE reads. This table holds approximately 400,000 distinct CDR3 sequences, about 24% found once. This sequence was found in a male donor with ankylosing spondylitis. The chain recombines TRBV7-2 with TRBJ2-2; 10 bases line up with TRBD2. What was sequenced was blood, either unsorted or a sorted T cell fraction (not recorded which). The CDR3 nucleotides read TGTGCCAGCAGCCAAACTAGCGGGAAGAACACCGGGGAGCTGTTTTTT. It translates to CASSQTSGKNTGELFF.